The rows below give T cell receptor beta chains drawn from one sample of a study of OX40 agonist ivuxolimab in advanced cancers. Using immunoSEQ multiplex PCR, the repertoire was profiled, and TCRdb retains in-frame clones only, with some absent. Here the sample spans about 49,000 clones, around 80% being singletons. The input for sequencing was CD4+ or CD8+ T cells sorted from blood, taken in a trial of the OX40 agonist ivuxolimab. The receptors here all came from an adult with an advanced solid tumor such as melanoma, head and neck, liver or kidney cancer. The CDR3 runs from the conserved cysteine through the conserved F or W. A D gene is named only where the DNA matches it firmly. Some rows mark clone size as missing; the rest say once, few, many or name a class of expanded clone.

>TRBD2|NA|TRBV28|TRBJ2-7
TGTGCCAGCAGACTAGCGGGAGGGGACGAGCAGTACTTC
CASRLAGGDEQYF
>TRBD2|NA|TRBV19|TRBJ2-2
TGTGCCAGTAGTATAGCCGGGAGGGCCGGCACCGGGGAGCTGTTTTTT
CASSIAGRAGTGELFF
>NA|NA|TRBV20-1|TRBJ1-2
TGCAGTGCTTTGGGGGGTGATGGCTACACCTTC
CSALGGDGYTF
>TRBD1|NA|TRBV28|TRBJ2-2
TGTGCCAGCAGTACCACCTGGACAGGGGGCATCTTGACCGGGGAGCTGTTTTTT
CASSTTWTGGILTGELFF
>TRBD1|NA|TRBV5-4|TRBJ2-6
TGTGCCAGCAGCATGCAGGGGGCTGGGGCCAACGTCCTGACTTTC
CASSMQGAGANVLTF
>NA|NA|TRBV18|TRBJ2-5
TGTGCCAGCTCACCCCTCGTGGGAGAGACCCAGTACTTC
CASSPLVGETQYF
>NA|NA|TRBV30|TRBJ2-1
TGTGCCTGGGGCGCCGACAGAAATGAGCAGTTCTTC
CAWGADRNEQFF
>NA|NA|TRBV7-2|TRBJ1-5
TGTGCCAGCAGATGGGGAGGGAGCAATCAGCCCCAGCATTTT
CASRWGGSNQPQHF
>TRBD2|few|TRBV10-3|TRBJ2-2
TGTGCCATCAGCCCGACTAGCGGGAGATTAACCGGGGAGCTGTTTTTT
CAISPTSGRLTGELFF
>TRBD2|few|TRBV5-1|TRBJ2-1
TGCGCCAGCAGCTTGGCGGTAGCGGGAAACAATGAGCAGTTCTTC
CASSLAVAGNNEQFF
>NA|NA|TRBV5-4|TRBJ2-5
TGTGCCAGCAGCTTCCCAAGTGGGAAGGTGGGAGAGACCCAGTACTTC
CASSFPSGKVGETQYF
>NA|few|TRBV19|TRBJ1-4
TGTGCCAGTAGTATATCATTGGAGGAAAAACTGTTTTTT
CASSISLEEKLFF
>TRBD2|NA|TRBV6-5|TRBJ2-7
TGTGCCAGCAGAGCGGGAGAAAACTCCTACGAGCAGTACTTC
CASRAGENSYEQYF
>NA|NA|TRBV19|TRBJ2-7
TGTGCCAGTAAGAGACAGCCGACCTCCTACGAGCAGTACTTC
CASKRQPTSYEQYF
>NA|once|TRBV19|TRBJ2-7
TGTGCCAGTAGCCGGACGGGACCCACCTACGAGCAGTACTTC
CASSRTGPTYEQYF
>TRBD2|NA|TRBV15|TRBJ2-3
TGTGCCACCAGCACCCGACTAGCGGGAGCTTCAGATACGCAGTATTTT
CATSTRLAGASDTQYF
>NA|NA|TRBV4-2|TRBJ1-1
TGTGCCAGCAGCCCGACAGTGAACACTGAAGCTTTCTTT
CASSPTVNTEAFF